Presented here are 8 T cell receptor beta chains from one specimen sequenced in a study of immune evolution from preneoplasia to lung adenocarcinoma. The repertoire was sequenced with immunoSEQ multiplex PCR; TCRdb's copy has only in-frame clones and lacks some. The data show about 5,200 clones, approximately 80% seen once. Source material: FFPE adjacent normal lung tissue. The receptors derive from an older donor with lung adenocarcinoma.

The chain carries TRBV7-2 and TRBJ1-1; D is unclear. V gave up 1 base and J gave up 2 bases, with 5 bases separating them. From germline, CDR1 is SGHTA and CDR2 FQGNSA. The CDR3 contains 13 residues. The CDR3 nucleotides read TGTGCCAGCAGCTTAGTATTTAACACTGAAGCTTTCTTT. This encodes CASSLVFNTEAFF.

The V gene is TRBV13, the J gene TRBJ2-4; D gene uncertain. This CDR3 is built from 17 residues. Germline lookup yields CDR1 PRHDT and CDR2 FYEKMQ (reference sequence). Trimming removed 5 bases from V and 2 bases from J, with 19 bases in between. The CDR3: CASSNRALGRTKNIQYF. The CDR3 DNA follows: TGTGCCAGCAGCAACCGGGCCCTGGGTCGGACCAAAAACATTCAGTACTTC. Full variable domain (rest looked up from reference TRBV13 and TRBJ2-4): AAGVIQSPRHLIKEKRETATLKCYPIPRHDTVYWYQQGPGQDPQFLISFYEKMQSDKGSIPDRFSAQQFSDYHSELNMSSLELGDSALYFCASSNRALGRTKNIQYFGAGTRLSVL.

By share, this clone ranks as large (0.1 to 1%). V and J are TRBV6-5 and TRBJ1-1; no reliable D call. Germline-derived CDR1 and CDR2 are MNHEY and SVGAGI. The CDR3 sequence is 11 residues long. V shed 5 bases and J shed 8 bases, with 9 bases lying between them. In DNA form, the CDR3 reads TGTGCCAGCAGTCCCGGGGAGGAAGCTTTCTTT. Translated: CASSPGEEAFF.

There are a few counts of this clone. V usage is TRBV19 and J usage is TRBJ2-6; a weak D match, TRBD2 (5 bases). Per germline, CDR1 LNHDA and CDR2 SQIVND (reference sequence). CDR3 length: 16 amino acids. V was trimmed by 8 bases and J by 0 bases, leaving 14 bases between them. The CDR3 region is CASSPPRGSGANVLTF. CDR3 nucleotides: TGTGCCAGTTCACCGCCTCGGGGCTCTGGGGCCAACGTCCTGACTTTC.

This sequence joins TRBV14 and TRBJ1-1; D is undetermined. The CDR3 length is 16 residues. The germline V gene encodes CDR1 SGHDN and CDR2 FVKESK. V shed 1 base and J shed 0 bases, with 12 bases lying between them. In DNA form, the CDR3 reads TGTGCCAGCAGCCAAGTGTACGGCCGAGTGAACACTGAAGCTTTCTTT. Residues: CASSQVYGRVNTEAFF.

The chain uses TRBV6-5 and TRBJ2-5, with TRBD1 identical over 7 bases. The ends lost 5 bases at V and 4 bases at J; junction bases unmatched: 7. Germline CDR1 reads MNHEY; CDR2 reads SVGAGI. This CDR3 region has 14 residues. CDR3: CASSARQGRETQYF. The CDR3 DNA reads TGTGCCAGCAGTGCCCGACAGGGCCGAGAGACCCAGTACTTC.

This chain links TRBV25-1 with TRBJ2-5; 10 positions agree with TRBD1. The junction had 7 bases not matched to a gene; V was cut back by 4 bases and J by 8 bases. CDR3 length: 14 amino acids. The germline V gene encodes CDR1 MGHDK and CDR2 SYGVNS. CDR3 DNA: TGTGCCAGCAGTGCGACAGGGGGCGCGGAAACCCAGTACTTC. This gives the protein CASSATGGAETQYF.

The chain carries TRBV19 and TRBJ2-5; D not certain. The germline V gene has CDR1 LNHDA and CDR2 SQIVND (reference sequence). CDR3 length: 13 amino acids. V lost 10 bases and J lost 5, with 17 bases in between. CDR3 amino acids: CATARVRSETQYF. CDR3 nucleotides: TGTGCCACCGCGCGCGTTCGTTCGGAGACCCAGTACTTC.